One and the same sample provided the 25 T cell receptor beta chains below, sequenced in a study of blood T cell repertoires in COVID-19. The table came from immunoSEQ multiplex PCR; TCRdb's copy has only in-frame clones and leaves some out. The sample consists of about 210,000 clones, about 81% of them appearing once. The specimen sequenced was peripheral blood. The receptors here all came from a woman in her 70s with COVID-19, enrolled during active disease.

This rearrangement joins TRBV7-8 to TRBJ2-1, with TRBD2 identical over 11 bases. From germline, CDR1 is SGHVS and CDR2 FQNEAQ. This CDR3 is built from 15 residues. V dropped 5 bases and J dropped 3; count of bases not matched to a gene: 3. As DNA, the CDR3 is TGTGCCAGCAGCCCCGGGACTAGCGGCTACAATGAGCAGTTCTTC. As protein: CASSPGTSGYNEQFF. Full variable domain (outside the CDR3, taken from reference TRBV7-8 and TRBJ2-1): GAGVSQSPRYKVAKRGQDVALRCDPISGHVSLFWYQQALGQGPEFLTYFQNEAQLDKSGLPSDRFFAERPEGSVSTLKIQRTQQEDSAVYLCASSPGTSGYNEQFFGPGTRLTVL.

This chain links TRBV5-1 with TRBJ2-2, with D possibly matching TRBD1 (5 bases). Per germline, CDR1 SGHRS and CDR2 YFSETQ. The CDR3 spans 16 residues. The ends were cut back, 3 bases at V and 0 bases at J, with 12 bases in the middle. The CDR3 region is CASSSVGRPNTGELFF. CDR3 sequence (DNA): TGCGCCAGCAGCTCGGTGGGGCGGCCGAACACCGGGGAGCTGTTTTTT.

V and J are TRBV10-3 and TRBJ2-7, with 8 bases that match TRBD2. The CDR3 consists of 17 residues. The junction had 12 bases not matched to a gene; V was cut back by 0 bases and J by 5 bases. CDR1 and CDR2 from the germline V gene are ENHRY and SYGVKD. As DNA, the CDR3 is TGTGCCATCAGTGAGTCGATTGGTACTAGCGGTAATAACGAGCAGTACTTC. Its protein product is CAISESIGTSGNNEQYF.

The rearrangement links TRBV27 to TRBJ2-6, with 7 nucleotides matching TRBD2. The CDR3 spans 18 residues. J lost 2 bases, V lost 0 bases, and 7 bases had no gene match. From germline, CDR1 is MNHEY and CDR2 SMNVEV (reference sequence). The CDR3 protein is CASSLSWTSTPGANVLTF. The CDR3, as DNA: TGTGCCAGCAGTTTATCTTGGACTAGTACTCCTGGGGCCAACGTCCTGACTTTC.

The CDR3 coding sequence is TGTGCCAGCTCACCGACCAAGGGTAGCGTGGAGACCCAGTACTTC. Protein sequence: CASSPTKGSVETQYF. The rearrangement uses TRBV18 and TRBJ2-5; a possible D gene is TRBD2 (5 bases). Germline V gene lookup returns CDR1 KGHSH and CDR2 LQKENI. The CDR3 is made up of 15 amino acids. Trimming stripped 3 bases from V and 5 bases from J, with 16 bases between. Based on the CDR3 plus reference TRBV18 and TRBJ2-5, the full variable domain is NAGVMQNPRHLVRRRGQEARLRCSPMKGHSHVYWYRQLPEEGLKFMVYLQKENIIDESGMPKERFSAEFPKEGPSILRIQQVVRGDSAAYFCASSPTKGSVETQYFGPGTRLLVL.

The chain combines TRBV2 with TRBJ2-7, with 9 nucleotides matching TRBD2. The germline V gene encodes CDR1 SNHLY and CDR2 FYNNEI. J was trimmed by 6 bases and V by 4 bases; bases with no gene match: 10. The CDR3 contains 15 residues. The CDR3 region is CASSVISGRSPEQYF. CDR3 bases: TGTGCCAGCAGTGTAATCAGCGGGAGGTCTCCCGAGCAGTACTTC.

This clone was seen only a few times. The chain uses TRBV24-1 and TRBJ2-7, with 8 positions matching TRBD2. Germline CDR1 is KGHDR and CDR2 is SFDVKD. V lost 5 bases to trimming and J lost 6 bases; unmatched junction nucleotides: 5. This CDR3 has 13 amino acids. In DNA form, the CDR3 reads TGTGCCACCAGTGCTCGGGAGGGGCTCGAGCAGTACTTC. This translates into CATSAREGLEQYF.

This clone was seen just once. The gene calls are TRBV4-1 and TRBJ1-5; D gene unclear. There are 16 residues in the CDR3. Trimming took off 0 bases at V and 3 bases at J, with 12 bases between the two ends. Germline V lookup: CDR1 MGHRA, CDR2 YSYEKL. In nucleotides, the CDR3 is TGCGCCAGCAGCCAAGATGCGGCAGATATCAATCAGCCCCAGCATTTT. It is translated as CASSQDAADINQPQHF.

The chain links TRBV6-5 to TRBJ1-2, with 8 bases matching TRBD1. The CDR3 loop spans 16 amino acids. Germline assignment: CDR1 MNHEY and CDR2 SVGAGI. V shed 4 bases, J shed 5 bases, and the junction held 12 bases outside the gene matches. Here the CDR3 DNA reads TGTGCCAGCAGTTCGGGACAGGAAAGTGTACAGTATGGCTACACCTTC. Its translation is CASSSGQESVQYGYTF.

This clone occurred a few times. The rearrangement uses TRBV5-1 and TRBJ1-3, with TRBD1 as a possible D gene (6 bases). The CDR3 extends over 15 amino acids. The germline V and J ends were trimmed by 2 bases and 2 bases, with 11 bases remaining between them. CDR1 and CDR2 from the germline V gene are SGHRS and YFSETQ. CDR3 in DNA: TGCGCCAGCAGCTTCGACAGGACCCCTGGAAACACCATATATTTT. Its translation: CASSFDRTPGNTIYF.

Concerning this clone: Other nucleotide sequences from this sample produce the same CDR3. This chain uses TRBV19 with TRBJ2-1, with TRBD2 matching over 7 bases. Germline trimming cut 3 bases from V and 6 bases from J; bases unmatched to any gene: 2. Germline-derived CDR1 and CDR2 are LNHDA and SQIVND (reference sequence). The CDR3 loop spans 13 amino acids. The CDR3 DNA is TGTGCCAGTAGTATCACTAGCGCCAATGAGCAGTTCTTC. As protein: CASSITSANEQFF.

The table lists this clone with a count of one. This chain joins TRBV7-2 and TRBJ2-5; a possible D gene is TRBD2 (6 bases). This CDR3 is built from 14 residues. CDR1 SGHTA and CDR2 FQGNSA come from the germline V gene. With 5 bases removed from V and 0 bases from J, the gap between germline ends came to 10 bases. Written as DNA, the CDR3 is TGTGCCAGCAGCCCCAGGGACTACCAAGAGACCCAGTACTTC. Its translation is CASSPRDYQETQYF.

This chain uses TRBV14 with TRBJ2-1; 9 positions agree with TRBD2. The germline gives CDR1 SGHDN, CDR2 FVKESK. The junction had 5 bases not matched to a gene; V was cut back by 4 bases and J by 4 bases. The CDR3 covers 15 residues. The CDR3 bases are TGTGCCAGCAGCCCTCCGGCGGGAGGGTACAATGAGCAGTTCTTC. Protein product: CASSPPAGGYNEQFF.

Only a few counts were recorded for this clone. The CDR3 DNA is TGTGCCAGCAGCTTAGACAGGGGATCGATCTCACCCCTCCACTTT. Translating gives CASSLDRGSISPLHF. The chain carries TRBV11-2 and TRBJ1-6; tentative D call: TRBD1 (6 bases). V was shortened by 0 bases and J by 10 bases, with 13 bases between the two germline ends. This CDR3 has 15 residues. Germline values: CDR1 SGHAT, CDR2 FQNNGV.

The V call is TRBV2, the J call TRBJ2-6; TRBD1 matches at 8 bases. The V gene's germline CDR1 is SNHLY and CDR2 FYNNEI. CDR3 size: 19 residues. J gave up 0 bases and V 4 bases, and 11 bases lay outside the gene matches. DNA of the CDR3: TGTGCCAGCAGTGGGCAGGGGGCTACGACGAGCTCTGGGGCCAACGTCCTGACTTTC. Translation gives CASSGQGATTSSGANVLTF.

The rearrangement links TRBV6-2 or TRBV6-3 to TRBJ1-5; 7 bases are a match to TRBD1. The CDR3 sequence is 20 residues long. Germline V gives CDR1 MNHEY, CDR2 SVGEGT. Losses at the gene ends were 3 bases for V and 2 bases for J; bases not matched to a gene: 19. The CDR3 coding sequence is TGTGCCAGCAGTTATTCACTTCTCCTACCCGGGACAGCGGGCAATCAGCCCCAGCATTTT. Amino acids: CASSYSLLLPGTAGNQPQHF.

The genes are TRBV15 and TRBJ1-2, with a tentative D call TRBD1 (6 bases). Trimming removed 0 bases at V and 4 bases at J, with 12 bases between. There are 15 residues in the CDR3. Germline CDR1 is LNHNV and CDR2 is YYDKDF (reference sequence). The CDR3: CATSRDTQGSYGYTF. CDR3 nucleotides: TGTGCCACCAGCAGAGATACCCAGGGGTCCTATGGCTACACCTTC.

The chain has TRBV30 and TRBJ1-6; tentatively, D is TRBD1 (6 bases). The V and J ends lost 4 bases and 4 bases respectively, with 17 bases between them. CDR1 and CDR2 from the germline V gene are GTSNPN and SVGIG (reference sequence). CDR3 size: 16 residues. The CDR3 spells CAWTGDSGPYNSPLHF. CDR3 DNA: TGTGCCTGGACAGGGGATAGTGGGCCTTATAATTCACCCCTCCACTTT.

This rearrangement joins TRBV2 to TRBJ2-2; 7 bases line up with TRBD2. The CDR3 contains 14 residues. Per germline, CDR1 SNHLY and CDR2 FYNNEI. Trimming at V came to 7 bases and at J to 6 bases, leaving 8 bases not matched to a gene. Here the CDR3 reads CASILRESAGELFF. The CDR3 region has the DNA TGTGCCAGCATTCTGCGGGAGTCTGCCGGGGAGCTGTTTTTT.

V usage is TRBV6-5 and J usage is TRBJ1-2, with TRBD1 as a possible D gene (6 bases). Germline V lookup: CDR1 MNHEY, CDR2 SVGAGI. Trimming took 7 bases from V and 6 from J, leaving 15 bases between them. This CDR3 spans 13 amino acids. In nucleotides, the CDR3 is TGTGCCAGCACCTTCGGACAGTCTAATGGCTACACCTTC. It encodes CASTFGQSNGYTF.

The CDR3 reads CASSSVRGYNSPLHF. The CDR3 DNA is TGTGCCAGCAGCTCCGTCCGGGGGTATAATTCACCCCTCCACTTT. V gene TRBV7-2 combines with J gene TRBJ1-6; possibly TRBD1 for D (5 bases). Germline V gives CDR1 SGHTA, CDR2 FQGNSA. V lost 4 bases to trimming and J lost 4 bases, with 11 bases between them. This CDR3 has 15 amino acids. The full variable domain, its missing parts supplied by reference TRBV7-2 and TRBJ1-6, is GAGVSQSPSNKVTEKGKDVELRCDPISGHTALYWYRQSLGQGLEFLIYFQGNSAPDKSGLPSDRFSAERTGGSVSTLTIQRTQQEDSAVYLCASSSVRGYNSPLHFGNGTRLTVT.

The chain uses TRBV7-3 and TRBJ2-1; perhaps TRBD2 as D (5 bases). This CDR3 is 15 amino acids long. CDR1 and CDR2 (germline): SGHTA, FQGTGA. Between the trimmed V and J ends, which lost 3 bases and 6 bases, there was a span of 15 bases. The CDR3 is CASSLQAREGNEQFF. Written as DNA, the CDR3 is TGTGCCAGCAGCTTGCAGGCGAGGGAAGGCAATGAGCAGTTCTTC.

V usage is TRBV7-2 and J usage is TRBJ1-1; D possibly corresponds to TRBD1 (6 bases). This CDR3 has 15 residues. Trimming removed 2 bases from V and 3 bases from J, with 13 bases in between. Germline V CDR1 and CDR2: SGHTA, FQGNSA. The CDR3 sequence: CASSLWAGADTEAFF. Written as DNA, the CDR3 is TGTGCCAGCAGCTTATGGGCAGGGGCGGACACTGAAGCTTTCTTT.

For the CDR3, the DNA is TGTGCCAGCAGCAGACAGGGCCCAGGCACAGATACGCAGTATTTT. This encodes CASSRQGPGTDTQYF. V usage is TRBV9 and J usage is TRBJ2-3, with TRBD1 matching 7 bases. CDR1 SGDLS and CDR2 YYNGEE come from the germline V gene. The CDR3 runs 15 residues. The junction had 6 bases not matched to a gene; V was cut back by 4 bases and J by 1 base.

The chain employs TRBV28 and TRBJ1-1, with 8 positions matching TRBD1. The V gene's germline CDR1 is MDHEN and CDR2 SYDVKM. V lost 3 bases and J lost 1; bases outside the gene matches: 10. The CDR3 has 17 amino acids. CDR3 bases: TGTGCCAGCAGTTTGATGACAGGGGTATCTGAGAACACTGAAGCTTTCTTT. Protein sequence: CASSLMTGVSENTEAFF.